The rows below give T cell receptor beta chains drawn from one sample of a study of T cell responses to AZD1222 COVID-19 vaccine. TCRdb keeps only in-frame clones here, not all; method: immunoSEQ multiplex PCR. The table has about 150,000 clones, approximately 87% seen once. This sample comprised peripheral blood, obtained 28 days after the second AZD1222 dose. All receptors come from an adult who received the AZD1222 COVID-19 vaccine. Each CDR3 is given with its conserved first and last residue. The D gene is left open where the match is weak. Size values are once, few and many counts, or a class for expanded clones, and some rows have none.

D	V	length	size	J	CDR3	DNA
.	TRBV12-3/TRBV12-4	12	.	TRBJ2-5	CASSQNTETQYF	TGTGCCAGCAGCCAAAATACAGAGACCCAGTACTTC
.	TRBV5-1	14	.	TRBJ2-1	CASSTTGVYNEQFF	TGCGCCAGCAGCACCACCGGGGTTTACAATGAGCAGTTCTTC
TRBD1	TRBV7-3	14	.	TRBJ1-2	CASSLGQGEGGYTF	TGTGCCAGCAGCCTCGGACAGGGGGAAGGTGGCTACACCTTC
TRBD2	TRBV20-1	13	.	TRBJ2-5	CSASMGGQGAQYF	TGCAGTGCTAGTATGGGAGGGCAAGGGGCCCAGTACTTC
.	TRBV28	13	.	TRBJ2-1	CATLIPQGYEQFF	TGTGCCACCCTAATACCGCAGGGGTATGAGCAGTTCTTC
.	TRBV5-1	14	.	TRBJ1-2	CASSLDGANSGYTF	TGCGCCAGCAGCTTGGACGGGGCAAATTCTGGCTACACCTTC
.	TRBV5-1	11	.	TRBJ2-7	CASSLRGEQYF	TGCGCCAGCAGCTTGCGGGGAGAGCAGTACTTC
.	TRBV7-9	13	.	TRBJ2-2	CASSPRGTGELFF	TGTGCCAGCAGTCCTCGGGGAACCGGGGAGCTGTTTTTT
TRBD1	TRBV7-9	15	.	TRBJ2-7	CASSAGQGAPYEQYF	TGTGCCAGCAGCGCGGGACAGGGGGCCCCCTACGAGCAGTACTTC
TRBD1	TRBV19	14	.	TRBJ1-3	CASSSTGAGNTIYF	TGTGCCAGTAGTTCGACAGGGGCTGGAAACACCATATATTTT
.	TRBV5-1	15	.	TRBJ1-5	CASSLNSEGNQPQHF	TGCGCCAGCAGCCTGAACTCGGAGGGCAATCAGCCCCAGCATTTT
.	TRBV5-1	15	once	TRBJ1-3	CASSPASFSGNTIYF	TGCGCCAGCAGCCCGGCGTCCTTCTCTGGAAACACCATATATTTT
.	TRBV21-1	12	.	TRBJ2-7	CASSLPFYEQYF	TGTGCCAGCAGCCTCCCTTTCTACGAGCAGTACTTC
TRBD2	TRBV7-9	14	.	TRBJ2-5	CASSRGGRGETQYF	TGTGCCAGCAGCCGGGGGGGCCGCGGAGAGACCCAGTACTTC
.	TRBV7-3	16	.	TRBJ2-7	CASSVMGAGSPYEQYF	TGTGCCAGCAGCGTCATGGGGGCGGGATCGCCATACGAGCAGTACTTC